This TCR beta chain was sequenced for a study of cytomegalovirus exposure and HLA in healthy donors. About the research overall: As released early, the data held 65 million to 90 million unique TCRs from HLA-typed donors. Study-wide findings and caveats: Later analysis identified 16,951 TCR beta sequences associated with HLA alleles, using a false discovery rate threshold of 0.05.

In the case of this clone: No antigen is known for it.

The PCR was carried out with 60 Vbeta primers and 13 Jbeta primers. The table came from immunoSEQ multiplex PCR; TCRdb's copy has only in-frame clones and leaves some out. Counted here are roughly 130,000 clones, approximately 81% occurring once; the ten biggest clones make up less than 0.75%. This CDR3 spans 12 amino acids. Trimming removed 3 bases at V and 10 bases at J, with 10 bases between. Germline values: CDR1 SEHNR, CDR2 FQNEAQ (reference sequence). The chain combines TRBV7-9 with TRBJ2-1; D may be TRBD2 (6 bases). The sequencing input was PBMCs. This sequence originates from a man younger than 35 in good health and CMV-seronegative. The CDR3 region has the DNA TGTGCCAGCAGCTTCGGGAGTGCCGAGCAGTTCTTC. As protein: CASSFGSAEQFF.